Sequencing of this TCR beta chain was carried out in a study of vaccination effects on CD4 cells after COVID-19. At the level of the study: PBMC were cultured at about 2 million per well with about 9 IU/ml IL-2 and around 9.2 ug/ml peptides.

The CDR3 loop spans 12 amino acids. Germline loops: CDR1 SQVTM, CDR2 ANQGSEA. V lost 0 bases, J lost 7 bases, and 10 bases lay in between. Culturing for about 10 days preceded CD4+ T cell isolation. People in the vaccine group had not been infected with SARS-CoV-2 before, and their nucleocapsid antibodies were negative. Study results and caveats: Convalescent patients were scarce in the study, and it lacked early post-infection timepoints. Healthy vaccinees showed cross-reactivity with common cold coronaviruses in only 1 of 255 vaccine-induced clones.

This clone has only one observation. The antigen remains undetermined. Data came from immunoSEQ multiplex PCR; TCRdb stores just in-frame clones and leaves some out. The top ten clones hold roughly 3% of a sample with about 39,000 clones, 82% of them seen once. The source is a human donor who received a COVID-19 vaccine. The material sequenced was CD4+ T cells from PBMCs cultured without peptide, taken before COVID-19 vaccination. The chain carries TRBV29-1 and TRBJ2-7, with D tentatively TRBD1 or TRBD2 (5 bases each). DNA of the CDR3: TGCAGCGTTGAAGATCAGAGGGGAGAGCAGTACGTC. Its translation: CSVEDQRGEQYV.